Each of the 6 T cell receptor beta chains below was sequenced from the same sample in a study of T cells after yellow fever vaccination. TCRdb passed the 5' RACE reads through MiXCR, listing each CDR3 protein once. The sample has some 560,000 distinct CDR3 sequences, less than 20% seen once. Sequenced here: PBMCs, sampled 4 to 6 days after the first yellow fever vaccination. The receptors derive from a man in his late teens or twenties who received the YFV17D yellow fever vaccine.

V is TRBV7-3 and J is TRBJ2-1; D could derive from TRBD1 or TRBD2 (7 bases each). Germline V lookup: CDR1 SGHTA, CDR2 FQGTGA. V lost 5 bases and J lost 4, with 21 bases in between. The CDR3 consists of 17 residues. This chain's CDR3 is CASSPTGGGQTYNEQFF. The CDR3 nucleotides read TGTGCCAGCAGCCCAACAGGCGGGGGACAGACTTACAATGAGCAGTTCTTC. Looking up the rest from reference TRBV7-3 and TRBJ2-1 gives the full variable domain: GAGVSQTPSNKVTEKGKYVELRCDPISGHTALYWYRQSLGQGPEFLIYFQGTGAADDSGLPNDRFFAVRPEGSVSTLKIQRTERGDSAVYLCASSPTGGGQTYNEQFFGPGTRLTVL.

This clonotype was observed many times. The genes are TRBV4-3 and TRBJ1-1; 9 bases align to TRBD1. The J segment lost 6 bases and the V segment lost 4 bases, leaving 6 bases of the junction unmatched. The length of the CDR3 is 14 residues. Looked up from germline, CDR1 is LGHNA and CDR2 is YSLEER. The CDR3 region has the DNA TGCGCCAGCAGCCCGGACAGGGGAAAACCTGAAGCTTTCTTT. This gives the protein CASSPDRGKPEAFF.

This clonotype was counted many times. The V call is TRBV12-3 or TRBV12-4, the J call TRBJ2-5; 10 bases are a match to TRBD2. The CDR3 length is 13 residues. V shed 10 bases, J shed 2 bases, and the junction held 4 bases outside the gene matches. The CDR3 bases are TGTGCCATCAAAGCGGGGGGGCAAGAGACCCAGTACTTC. This gives the protein CAIKAGGQETQYF.

The chain recombines TRBV4-1 with TRBJ2-3, with no clear D. The germline V gene has CDR1 MGHRA and CDR2 YSYEKL. The CDR3 runs to 15 residues. V was pared by 1 base and J by 0 bases, with 8 bases between. CDR3 loop: CASSQVEVSTDTQYF. The CDR3 bases are TGCGCCAGCAGCCAAGTCGAAGTTAGCACAGATACGCAGTATTTT.

This clonotype was seen only a few times. V gene TRBV30 combines with J gene TRBJ2-5; TRBD2 is a possible D gene (6 bases). The CDR3 runs to 13 residues. Germline CDR1 reads GTSNPN; CDR2 reads SVGIG (reference sequence). The V end lost 4 bases, the J end lost 5 bases, and 14 bases lay between the germline ends. The chain's CDR3 is CAWNPGSSETQYF. Here the CDR3 DNA reads TGTGCCTGGAATCCCGGGAGCAGCGAGACCCAGTACTTC.

The sample holds a few counts of this clonotype. The chain carries TRBV5-1 and TRBJ1-1, with unresolved D. The CDR3 extends over 14 amino acids. Trimming took off 4 bases at V and 1 base at J, with 11 bases between the two ends. Germline V gives CDR1 SGHRS, CDR2 YFSETQ. In DNA form, the CDR3 reads TGCGCCAGCAGCGTTCTGGAGGGGAACACTGAAGCTTTCTTT. Its protein is CASSVLEGNTEAFF.